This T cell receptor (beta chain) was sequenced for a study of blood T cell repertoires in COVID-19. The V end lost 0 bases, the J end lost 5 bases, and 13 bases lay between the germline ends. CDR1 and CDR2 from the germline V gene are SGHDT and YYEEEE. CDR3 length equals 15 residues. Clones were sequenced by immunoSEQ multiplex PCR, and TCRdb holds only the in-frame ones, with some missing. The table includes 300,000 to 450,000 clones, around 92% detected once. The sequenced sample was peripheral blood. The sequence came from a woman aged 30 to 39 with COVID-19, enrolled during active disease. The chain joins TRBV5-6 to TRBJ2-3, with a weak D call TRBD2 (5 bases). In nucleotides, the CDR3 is TGTGCCAGCAGCTTGGGAGGTAGCGTCGGAGATACGCAGTATTTT. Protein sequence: CASSLGGSVGDTQYF.